This TCR beta chain was profiled in a study of T cells in Graves' hyperthyroidism and ophthalmopathy. In its sample, this clonotype was seen many times. The source material, RNA transcripts, was used to amplify TCR beta CDR3 regions. Carried out on the TCR CDR3, a first-round RT-PCR used the HTBI primer set. TCRdb re-derived calls from the multiplex PCR reads in MiXCR, one entry per CDR3 protein. Of about 590,000 distinct CDR3 sequences in the sample, approximately 14% were seen once. After removal of 7 bases from V and 0 bases from J, the junction contained 4 bases not matched to a gene. This CDR3 is 15 amino acids long. From germline, CDR1 is SNHLY and CDR2 FYNNEI.

The receptor's source is a woman under 40 with Graves' hyperthyroidism. The source material was blood. The chain employs TRBV2 and TRBJ1-4, with 8 bases matching TRBD1. The CDR3 loop reads CASKGQAATNEKLFF. The DNA for the CDR3 is TGTGCCAGCAAGGGACAGGCTGCAACTAATGAAAAACTGTTTTTT.